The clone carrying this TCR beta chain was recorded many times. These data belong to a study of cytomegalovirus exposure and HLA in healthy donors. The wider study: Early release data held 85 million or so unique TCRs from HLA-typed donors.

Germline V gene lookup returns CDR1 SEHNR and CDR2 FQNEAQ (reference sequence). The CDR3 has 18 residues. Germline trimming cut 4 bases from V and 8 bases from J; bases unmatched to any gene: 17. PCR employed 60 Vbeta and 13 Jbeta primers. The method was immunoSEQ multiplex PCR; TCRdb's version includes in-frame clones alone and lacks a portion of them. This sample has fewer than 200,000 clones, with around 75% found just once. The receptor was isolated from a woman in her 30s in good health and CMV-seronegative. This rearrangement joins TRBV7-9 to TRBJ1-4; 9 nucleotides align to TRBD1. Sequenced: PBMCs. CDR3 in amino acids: CASSWGSLRYRGPEKLFF. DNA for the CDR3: TGTGCCAGCAGCTGGGGGTCTTTAAGATACAGGGGGCCCGAAAAACTGTTTTTT.